This T cell receptor (beta chain) was documented in a study of tumor-infiltrating lymphocytes in primary liver carcinoma. Study-wide context: Through surgical resection, the patients' primary liver carcinoma was treated. The tumors ranged from 4.2 to 10 cm across and fell within stage T1-T3 N0M0. Study-level results: CD8+ and CD4+ repertoires went uncompared, the samples being bulk unsorted. Researchers found tumor-adjacent and tumor-blood pairs overlapped less than tumor region pairs.

It was unsorted whole blood that yielded blood RNA, and germline DNA was also extracted. This clonotype was picked up a small number of times. Its antigen is undetermined. A constant-region primer primed TCR beta cDNA synthesis from roughly 510 ng of total RNA. ARM-PCR was slightly modified, and three nested multiplex PCR rounds with it gave rise to the TCR beta libraries. A C-beta reverse primer and TRBV1-TRBV30 forward primers served in each of the first two PCR rounds, at 9 to 10 cycles apiece. In TCRdb, the multiplex PCR reads were re-called with MiXCR into one record per CDR3 protein. The table lists approximately 300,000 distinct CDR3 sequences, 65% of them singletons. The length of the CDR3 is 10 residues. CDR1 and CDR2 from the germline V gene are GTSNPN and SVGIG (reference sequence). The ends were cut back, 0 bases at V and 5 bases at J, with 1 base in the middle.

The clonotype originates from a middle-aged man with primary liver carcinoma and hepatitis B virus infection. Material: peripheral blood. The chain couples TRBV30 to TRBJ2-5; D gene uncertain. The CDR3 coding sequence is TGTGCCTGGAGTGTGGAGACCCAGTACTTC. As protein: CAWSVETQYF. Filled out from reference TRBV30 and TRBJ2-5, the complete variable domain reads SQTIHQWPATLVQPVGSPLSLECTVEGTSNPNLYWYRQAAGRGLQLLFYSVGIGQISSEVPQNLSASRPQDRQFILSSKKLLLSDSGFYLCAWSVETQYFGPGTRLLVL.